This T cell receptor (beta chain) came from a study of tumor-infiltrating lymphocytes in primary liver carcinoma (dated by TCRdb to 2016 to 2017). Regarding the complete study: The five patients, three men and two women aged 30 to 69 years, had hepatocellular carcinoma (four) or combined HCC and intrahepatic cholangiocarcinoma (one). Tumors of the five patients were stage T1-T3 N0M0 with maximum diameters of roughly 4 to 11 cm. Across five regions of each liver tumor, along with adjacent normal tissue and blood, the study brought together TCRbeta repertoire sequencing, expression microarrays and whole-exome sequencing. High reproducibility was observed for the technical replicate repertoires, with mean shared-clone rates approximately 0.9 and correlation coefficients above 0.95. TCRbeta repertoire sequencing covered roughly 35 specimens from 5 patients: some 25 tumor regions, 5 adjacent noncancerous liver tissues and 5 peripheral blood samples. Samples yielded roughly 3.65 to 7.13 million productive TCRbeta reads; read depth did not differ significantly between tissue types. Points the paper makes about the study in general: Because the samples were bulk and unsorted, CD4+ and CD8+ T cell repertoires could not be compared. A significantly larger repertoire fraction was made up by the top 250 clones in tumors than in blood (p = 0.039). The study included only four to six patients, and the authors note findings should be validated in a larger study. Only the TCR beta chain was sequenced, which likely underestimates true repertoire diversity because unpaired alpha chains were not captured. Consistent with antigen-driven expansion, pairs of tumor regions showed higher repertoire overlap (mean around 35%) than either tumor-adjacent pairs (around 17%) or tumor-blood pairs (around 14%).

The CDR3 runs 15 amino acids, cysteine and phenylalanine included. Only the CDR3 DNA stays, 45 bases, in frame from base 1. From the germline V gene, CDR1 is SGHNT and CDR2 is YENEEA. Without any cell sorting, total RNA and DNA were extracted together from 20-30 mg of bulk tissue using the AllPrep DNA/RNA mini kit. Four to six patients with histopathologically diagnosed primary liver carcinoma underwent surgical resection in China between 2015 and 2016. Patients had chronic HBV infection and were treatment-naive at sampling. Pieces of fresh tumor and adjacent tissue were cut in half, with one half kept in RNAlater at -80 degrees C and the other half sent for histology. About this clonotype itself: Its antigen is unknown. At one of its ends the junction is not consistent with the germline gene, which may arise from a read error.

Starting from about 500 ng total RNA, TCRbeta-specific cDNA was produced by reverse transcription with a constant-region primer and ProtoScript II reverse transcriptase. Construction of the TCRbeta libraries relied on three nested rounds of multiplex PCR, following a slightly modified ARM-PCR procedure. Multiplex TRBV1-TRBV30 forward primers and a Cbeta reverse primer were used in the first two PCR rounds, each of which was run for 9 to 11 cycles. Sample barcodes and Illumina adapters were added in a final 25-cycle PCR with Deep VentR polymerase. Before sequencing, amplicons between 200 and 500 bp were purified from gel using a QIAquick gel extraction kit. An Illumina HiSeq 2500 was used to sequence the TCRbeta amplicons with 250-bp paired-end reads. The published analysis was carried out like this. Quality trimming of reads was performed with Trimmomatic v0.33, and paired reads were merged with FLASH v1.2.11 so that full CDR3 sequences could be recovered. MiGEC v1.2.1b assigned V, D and J germline segments to the rearranged TCRbeta sequences. Clonotype statistics and Shannon-Wiener diversity indices were computed with VDJtools v1.0.0. To reduce sampling bias, subsequent analyses other than the diversity analysis used only the 250 most abundant clonotypes in each sample. TCRdb trimmed the raw reads at Q25, called clones with MiXCR and kept productive beta chains. Each entry is one CDR3 protein sequence, shown with its most common DNA and genes. The V and J calls come from TCRdb's annotation, not from the publication. In all, the sample holds roughly 36,000 distinct CDR3 sequences, and 75% of those were seen once. 35% to 40% of the sample is taken by the ten largest.

Sequenced input: tumor-adjacent normal liver tissue. The rearranged segments are TRBV11-3 and TRBJ1-5; 5 matching bases give a weak D call of TRBD1. The receptor comes from a man in his forties or fifties with primary liver carcinoma and hepatitis B virus infection. The DNA sequence follows: TGTGCCAGCTGCTTAGAACTGGGGGTGGCTCAGCCCCAACATTTT. Its translation reads: CASCLELGVAQPQHF.